This TCR beta chain was sequenced in a study of human T cells and chemical hapten exposure. Study-level findings and limits: PT1 expanded TCR counts correlated positively with patch test score.

Time point here: pre-sensitization, week 0. Treatment noted: therapeutic diphenylcyclopropenone sensitization with weekly scalp DPC. Unfractionated whole blood was the source of the extracted total RNA. A remark on this clonotype: The antigen remains undetermined.

J lost 4 bases, V lost 4 bases, and 9 bases had no gene match. The CDR3 consists of 15 residues. Germline V lookup: CDR1 SGHVS, CDR2 FQNEAQ. Individual cDNA molecules had unique molecular identifiers attached to them by the library. A single record per CDR3 protein comes from TCRdb applying MiXCR to the RACE reads. The sample holds under 90,000 distinct CDR3 sequences, around 10% seen once. The source was whole blood, collected in connection with sensitization to the hapten diphenylcyclopropenone (DPC). The V gene is TRBV7-8, the J gene TRBJ1-2; 7 nucleotides agree with TRBD1. This receptor was identified in a woman aged 40 to 49 with alopecia areata. Some clones in this sample may be carry-over from other donors' samples. The CDR3 DNA sequence: TGTGCCAGCAGCTCCGACCAACAGGGGCGCTATGGCTACACCTTC. This sequence encodes CASSSDQQGRYGYTF.